The clone carrying this T cell receptor beta chain has only a few counts. The junction departs from the called germline gene at one end, perhaps through a read error. The sample comes from a study of identical twins. CDR3 length: 9 amino acids. Germline V gene lookup returns CDR1 MNHNS and CDR2 SASEGT. Template switching added a universal primer site; cDNA carried unique molecular identifiers. TCRdb processed the 5' RACE reads anew with MiXCR; each CDR3 protein has one entry. The top ten hold just over 7% of the sample, which has some 320,000 distinct CDR3 sequences, 9% to 15% seen once. In addition, the sample was reused for a study of yellow fever vaccine responses in identical twins.

This clonotype was sampled from a woman aged 18-30 years in good health. The sequenced sample consisted of CD8+ T cells sorted from blood. The chain combines TRBV6-1 with TRBJ1-2; D gene uncertain. The CDR3 nucleotides read TGTGCCAGCAGTGACGGTTCCTACTTC. Translated: CASSDGSYF.